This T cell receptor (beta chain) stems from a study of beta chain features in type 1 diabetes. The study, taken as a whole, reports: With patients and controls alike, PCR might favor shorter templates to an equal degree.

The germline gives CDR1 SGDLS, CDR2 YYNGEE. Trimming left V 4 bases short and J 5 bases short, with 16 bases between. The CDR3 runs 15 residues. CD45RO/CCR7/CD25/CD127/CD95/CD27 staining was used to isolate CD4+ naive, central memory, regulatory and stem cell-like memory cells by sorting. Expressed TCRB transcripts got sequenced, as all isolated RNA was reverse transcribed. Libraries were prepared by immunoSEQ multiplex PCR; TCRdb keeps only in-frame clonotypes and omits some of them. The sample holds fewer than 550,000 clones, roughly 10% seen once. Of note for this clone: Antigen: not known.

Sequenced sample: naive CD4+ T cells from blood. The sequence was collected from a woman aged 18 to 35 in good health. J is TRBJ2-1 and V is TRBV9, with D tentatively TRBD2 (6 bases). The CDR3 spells CASSPGGRTHNEQFF. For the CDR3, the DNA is TGTGCCAGCAGCCCTGGGGGGAGGACCCACAATGAGCAGTTCTTC.